These T cell receptor beta chains were read from a single sample in a study of beta chain features in type 1 diabetes. Method: immunoSEQ multiplex PCR; TCRdb's copy keeps in-frame clones and lacks some. The repertoire holds around 300,000 clones, with about 10% as singletons. The sequencing input was naive CD4+ T cells from blood. The receptors shown here come from a woman in her thirties in good health. Each CDR3 is given with its conserved first and last residue. A D gene is named only where the DNA matches it firmly. For some rows the clone size is stated as once, few or many, or as a class when expanded; others skip it.

D gene | J gene | clone size | V gene | CDR3 protein | CDR3 DNA
. | TRBJ1-1 | . | TRBV29-1 | CSVELVRNGAFF | TGCAGCGTTGAATTGGTGAGGAATGGGGCTTTCTTT
. | TRBJ1-2 | . | TRBV5-1 | CASSLGGRNNYGYTF | TGCGCCAGCAGCTTGGGGGGCAGGAATAACTATGGCTACACCTTC
. | TRBJ2-7 | few | TRBV7-2 | CASSLPPGEQYF | TGTGCCAGCAGCTTACCCCCGGGAGAGCAGTACTTC
TRBD1 | TRBJ2-5 | . | TRBV7-3 | CASSAPDRGEWTQYF | TGTGCCAGCAGCGCCCCAGACAGGGGGGAGTGGACCCAGTACTTC
TRBD1 | TRBJ2-1 | few | TRBV28 | CASSMDRVSYNEQFF | TGTGCCAGCAGTATGGACAGGGTCTCCTACAATGAGCAGTTCTTC
. | TRBJ2-7 | . | TRBV7-9 | CASSSDSPRNF | TGTGCCAGCAGCTCGGACTCTCCGCGGAACTTC
TRBD2 | TRBJ2-3 | few | TRBV28 | CASSLASGRAAPTLTQYF | TGTGCCAGCAGTTTGGCTAGCGGGAGGGCCGCCCCTACCCTTACGCAGTATTTT
TRBD2 | TRBJ2-7 | few | TRBV28 | CATAGERYEQYF | TGTGCCACCGCGGGGGAGCGGTACGAGCAGTACTTC
TRBD1 | TRBJ1-2 | . | TRBV7-9 | CASSRGIGQGVYGYTF | TGTGCCAGCAGCCGGGGCATTGGACAGGGTGTCTATGGCTACACCTTC
. | TRBJ2-6 | few | TRBV6-6 | CASTLSRDVGGNVLTF | TGTGCCAGCACCCTTAGTCGGGACGTGGGAGGCAACGTCCTGACTTTC
. | TRBJ2-5 | . | TRBV15 | CATSRVENRHRYF | TGTGCCACCAGCAGAGTGGAAAACCGACACCGGTACTTC
TRBD1 | TRBJ1-5 | few | TRBV6-5 | CASSYGTGVQPQHF | TGTGCCAGCAGTTACGGGACAGGGGTGCAGCCCCAGCATTTT
TRBD2 | TRBJ2-5 | . | TRBV30 | CAWSPGLVETQYF | TGTGCCTGGAGTCCCGGACTAGTCGAGACCCAGTACTTC
TRBD2 | TRBJ2-1 | . | TRBV30 | CAWSLVVGEGPGNEQFF | TGTGCCTGGAGCCTCGTGGTGGGGGAGGGCCCCGGCAATGAGCAGTTCTTC
TRBD2 | TRBJ2-3 | . | TRBV7-2 | CASSLAGGRNTDTQYF | TGTGCCAGCAGCTTAGCGGGAGGGCGGAACACAGATACGCAGTATTTT
. | TRBJ1-2 | . | TRBV14 | CASARQNNYGYTF | TGTGCCAGTGCCAGACAGAACAACTATGGCTACACCTTC
. | TRBJ1-5 | . | TRBV2 | CASTVGQLSNQPQHF | TGTGCCAGCACCGTCGGACAGCTTAGCAATCAGCCCCAGCATTTT
TRBD2 | TRBJ2-7 | . | TRBV19 | CASSLASGIAYEQYF | TGTGCCAGTAGTTTAGCTAGCGGGATAGCCTACGAGCAGTACTTC
. | TRBJ2-6 | . | TRBV15 | CATSRGFIRRGANVLTF | TGTGCCACCAGCAGAGGTTTTATCCGGCGGGGGGCCAACGTCCTGACTTTC
. | TRBJ1-2 | . | TRBV2 | CASTRNDRRQGYTF | TGTGCCAGCACCCGAAACGACAGGCGGCAAGGCTACACCTTC
. | TRBJ2-5 | . | TRBV5-4 | CASSLGQEETQYF | TGTGCCAGCAGCTTGGGACAGGAAGAGACCCAGTACTTC
. | TRBJ1-2 | few | TRBV6-5 | CASSYSIVGDYGYTF | TGTGCCAGCAGTTACTCGATAGTCGGTGACTATGGCTACACCTTC
TRBD2 | TRBJ2-7 | . | TRBV4-3 | CASSQIAVAGTSYEQYF | TGCGCCAGCAGCCAAATCGCGGTAGCGGGTACTTCCTACGAGCAGTACTTC
. | TRBJ2-7 | . | TRBV27 | CASSLVLATIYEQYF | TGTGCCAGCAGTTTAGTCCTAGCCACGATCTACGAGCAGTACTTC
TRBD1 | TRBJ2-5 | . | TRBV6-5 | CASRGNRGRGETQYF | TGTGCCAGCAGGGGGAACAGGGGGCGGGGAGAGACCCAGTACTTC
. | TRBJ1-5 | . | TRBV29-1 | CSVEESRLGPQHF | TGCAGCGTTGAAGAGTCGCGCCTCGGTCCCCAGCATTTT
. | TRBJ2-4 | . | TRBV7-2 | CASSLGGGNIQYF | TGTGCCAGCAGCTTAGGGGGCGGAAACATTCAGTACTTC
TRBD1 | TRBJ2-7 | few | TRBV15 | CATSRTGDALSEQYF | TGTGCCACCAGCAGAACAGGGGACGCCCTCTCCGAGCAGTACTTC
TRBD2 | TRBJ2-1 | . | TRBV6-7 | CASSTSGSSYNEQFF | TGTGCCAGCAGTACTAGCGGGAGCTCCTACAATGAGCAGTTCTTC
. | TRBJ2-1 | . | TRBV15 | CATSRVPRTSYNEQFF | TGTGCCACCAGCAGGGTCCCGCGCACGTCCTACAATGAGCAGTTCTTC
. | TRBJ1-1 | . | TRBV28 | CASSFTVPIAEAFF | TGTGCCAGCAGTTTTACGGTCCCGATCGCTGAAGCTTTCTTT
TRBD1 | TRBJ2-6 | few | TRBV5-1 | CASSLVGQGFSGANVLTF | TGCGCCAGCAGCTTGGTCGGACAGGGGTTTTCTGGGGCCAACGTCCTGACTTTC
TRBD2 | TRBJ2-1 | . | TRBV11-2 | CASSSRSPSGPYNEQFF | TGTGCCAGCAGCTCCAGATCCCCTAGCGGGCCATACAATGAGCAGTTCTTC
TRBD2 | TRBJ2-1 | . | TRBV6-1 | CASSEWTSGARNEQFF | TGTGCCAGCAGTGAGTGGACTAGCGGTGCGCGGAATGAGCAGTTCTTC
TRBD1 | TRBJ2-1 | few | TRBV2 | CASSGDRGLYNEQFF | TGTGCCAGCAGCGGGGACAGGGGGCTGTACAATGAGCAGTTCTTC
TRBD2 | TRBJ2-1 | . | TRBV5-1 | CASSHGLADPVYNEQFF | TGCGCCAGCAGCCATGGACTAGCGGACCCCGTCTACAATGAGCAGTTCTTC
. | TRBJ2-7 | few | TRBV28 | CASSFPGTLAYEQYF | TGTGCCAGCAGTTTTCCGGGTACCCTTGCCTACGAGCAGTACTTC
TRBD2 | TRBJ2-1 | few | TRBV9 | CASSVDPSGLRGSEQFF | TGTGCCAGCAGCGTAGACCCTAGCGGGTTGCGTGGTTCTGAGCAGTTCTTC
TRBD1 | TRBJ2-7 | . | TRBV6-9 | CATLPGTGGSYEQYF | TGTGCCACCCTACCTGGGACAGGGGGCTCCTACGAGCAGTACTTC
TRBD2 | TRBJ2-1 | . | TRBV19 | CASSIAHSGRRYNEQFF | TGTGCCAGTAGTATAGCCCACAGCGGGAGGAGATACAATGAGCAGTTCTTC
. | TRBJ2-7 | . | TRBV2 | CASSRESYEQYF | TGTGCCAGCAGCCGAGAGTCGTACGAGCAGTACTTC
. | TRBJ1-4 | . | TRBV9 | CASSVGRLTNEKLFF | TGTGCCAGCAGCGTAGGCAGGTTGACTAATGAAAAACTGTTTTTT
. | TRBJ1-5 | few | TRBV18 | CASSPGQAQGQPQHF | TGTGCCAGCTCACCTGGCCAAGCTCAGGGTCAGCCCCAGCATTTT
TRBD1 | TRBJ2-6 | . | TRBV28 | CASRQDRASGANVLTF | TGTGCCAGCAGGCAAGACAGGGCCTCTGGGGCCAACGTCCTGACTTTC
TRBD2 | TRBJ2-1 | . | TRBV5-5 | CASSFQTASGNEQFF | TGTGCCAGCAGCTTCCAGACCGCTAGCGGGAACGAGCAGTTCTTC
TRBD2 | TRBJ2-7 | few | TRBV4-3 | CASSQDLGLAGGPSSYEQYF | TGCGCCAGCAGCCAAGATCTGGGGCTAGCGGGAGGGCCTTCCTCCTACGAGCAGTACTTC
TRBD1 | TRBJ1-3 | . | TRBV4-3 | CASSLGQGSGNTIYF | TGCGCCAGCAGCCTTGGACAGGGCTCTGGAAACACCATATATTTT